The 10 T cell receptor beta chains presented below share a single source sample, sequenced in a study of blood T cell repertoires in COVID-19. Sequenced by immunoSEQ multiplex PCR; TCRdb stores in-frame clones only, minus some. The table records 90,000 or so clones, 86% of them present only once. Input material: peripheral blood. Receptors were obtained from an older man with active or convalescent COVID-19.

The V gene is TRBV28, the J gene TRBJ1-4, with D perhaps TRBD1 (6 bases). Germline assignment: CDR1 MDHEN and CDR2 SYDVKM. CDR3 length equals 16 residues. V gave up 4 bases and J gave up 0 bases, with 12 bases separating them. CDR3 in DNA: TGTGCCAGCAGTTCGTACAGGGTTGCAACTAATGAAAAACTGTTTTTT. As protein: CASSSYRVATNEKLFF.

V usage is TRBV19 and J usage is TRBJ1-2; D is perhaps TRBD1 (6 bases). Trimming stripped 3 bases from V and 7 bases from J, with 12 bases between. CDR1 and CDR2 (germline): LNHDA, SQIVND (reference sequence). The CDR3 extends over 13 amino acids. In nucleotides, the CDR3 is TGTGCCAGTAGTATCACCGCAGGGGTTGGCTACACCTTC. It codes for CASSITAGVGYTF. Full variable domain (outside the CDR3, taken from reference TRBV19 and TRBJ1-2): DGGITQSPKYLFRKEGQNVTLSCEQNLNHDAMYWYRQDPGQGLRLIYYSQIVNDFQKGDIAEGYSVSREKKESFPLTVTSAQKNPTAFYLCASSITAGVGYTFGSGTRLTVV.

J is TRBJ2-5 and V is TRBV19, with D possibly TRBD1 on 5 matching bases. V was shortened by 3 bases and J by 3 bases, with 14 bases between the two germline ends. This CDR3 has 15 residues. Germline V gene data show CDR1 as LNHDA and CDR2 as SQIVND (reference sequence). CDR3 region: CASSISTVQEETQYF. CDR3 DNA: TGTGCCAGTAGTATCTCGACAGTTCAGGAAGAGACCCAGTACTTC.

This sequence joins TRBV11-2 and TRBJ2-4; 14 bases are a match to TRBD2. The CDR3 covers 18 residues. The germline V gene encodes CDR1 SGHAT and CDR2 FQNNGV. V lost 3 bases to trimming and J lost 1 base; unmatched junction nucleotides: 5. The CDR3 sequence is CASSLGTSGRMAKNIQYF. CDR3 coding DNA: TGTGCCAGCAGCTTGGGGACTAGCGGGAGAATGGCCAAAAACATTCAGTACTTC.

This sequence joins TRBV7-2 and TRBJ1-6; the D is unclear. CDR1 is SGHTA, CDR2 FQGNSA, per germline. With 5 bases removed from V and 7 bases from J, the gap between germline ends came to 15 bases. This CDR3 is built from 15 residues. The CDR3 loop is CASSPGSGWNSPLHF. CDR3 sequence (DNA): TGTGCCAGCAGCCCAGGCTCCGGCTGGAATTCACCCCTCCACTTT.

V and J are TRBV9 and TRBJ1-6; 7 nucleotides line up with TRBD1. This CDR3 spans 14 amino acids. V shed 4 bases, J shed 4 bases, and the junction held 2 bases outside the gene matches. Germline V gene lookup returns CDR1 SGDLS and CDR2 YYNGEE. CDR3 coding DNA: TGTGCCAGCAGCTCGGGACAGTATAATTCACCCCTCCACTTT. Protein: CASSSGQYNSPLHF.

This rearrangement joins TRBV3-1 (or the pseudogene TRBV3-2) to TRBJ1-1, with D possibly being TRBD1 (6 bases). Deletions cut 4 bases from V and 1 base from J, with 10 bases between. Per the germline V gene, CDR1 is LGHDT and CDR2 is YNNKEL (reference sequence). The CDR3 has 14 residues. The CDR3 nucleotides read TGTGCCAGCAGCCCCCGGGACAAGAACACTGAAGCTTTCTTT. It specifies CASSPRDKNTEAFF.

V gene TRBV28 combines with J gene TRBJ1-5; tentative D call: TRBD1 (6 bases). This CDR3 has 15 residues. Between the trimmed V and J ends, which lost 5 bases and 3 bases, there was a span of 14 bases. Per the germline V gene, CDR1 is MDHEN and CDR2 is SYDVKM. CDR3 protein: CASSKLTGINQPQHF. The CDR3 region has the DNA TGTGCCAGCAGTAAATTAACAGGGATCAATCAGCCCCAGCATTTT.

The chain is built from TRBV28 and TRBJ1-5, with D possibly matching TRBD1 (5 bases). The germline V gene has CDR1 MDHEN and CDR2 SYDVKM. The CDR3 extends over 15 amino acids. V gave up 7 bases and J gave up 6 bases, with 19 bases separating them. For the CDR3, the DNA is TGTGCCAGCAATCCAGGAGGGCAGGGCACTCAGCCCCAGCATTTT. It codes for CASNPGGQGTQPQHF.

V is TRBV25-1 and J is TRBJ1-2; TRBD1 might be the D (6 bases). The CDR3 is 13 amino acids. Trimming shortened V by 1 base and J by 4 bases, and 7 bases separated the two germline ends. From germline, CDR1 is MGHDK and CDR2 SYGVNS. For the CDR3, the DNA is TGTGCCAGCAGTGAATCCAGGGGCTATGGCTACACCTTC. It specifies CASSESRGYGYTF.